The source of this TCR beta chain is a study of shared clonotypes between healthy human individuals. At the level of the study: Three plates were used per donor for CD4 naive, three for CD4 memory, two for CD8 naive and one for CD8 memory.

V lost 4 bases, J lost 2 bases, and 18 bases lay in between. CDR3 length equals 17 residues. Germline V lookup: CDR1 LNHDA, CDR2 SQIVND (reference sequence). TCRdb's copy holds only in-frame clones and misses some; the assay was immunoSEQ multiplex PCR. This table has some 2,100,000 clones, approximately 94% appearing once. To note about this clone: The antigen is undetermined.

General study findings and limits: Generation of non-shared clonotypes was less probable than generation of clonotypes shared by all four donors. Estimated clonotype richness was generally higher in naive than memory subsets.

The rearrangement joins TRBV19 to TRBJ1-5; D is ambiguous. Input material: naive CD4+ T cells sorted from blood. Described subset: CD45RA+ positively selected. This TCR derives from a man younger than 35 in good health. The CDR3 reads CASSRQATLGGNQPQHF. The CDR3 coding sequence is TGTGCCAGTAGTAGGCAAGCGACTTTAGGAGGCAATCAGCCCCAGCATTTT.